This T cell receptor beta chain was recovered during a study of cytomegalovirus exposure and HLA in healthy donors. Study context: Ancestry clustering placed around four fifths of a few hundred genotyped donors in the Caucasian-associated cluster.

With 60 Vbeta and 13 Jbeta primers, the PCR was carried out. The table came from immunoSEQ multiplex PCR; TCRdb's copy has only in-frame clones and leaves some out. The data contain around 130,000 clones, around 80% of them singletons. Whole-study results and caveats: Published work reported that the classifier diagnosed cytomegalovirus status with high specificity and sensitivity. A later analysis reportedly found fewer N-insertions in an Asian-associated ancestry cluster than the roughly 670-donor mean.

Regarding this clone: Its specificity is unknown.

Germline lookup yields CDR1 SGDLS and CDR2 YYNGEE. The CDR3 loop spans 16 amino acids. Trimming shortened V by 4 bases and J by 0 bases, and 14 bases separated the two germline ends. The sequence was obtained from a human donor in good health. The rearrangement joins TRBV9 to TRBJ1-3, with D hard to call. Sequences were obtained from PBMCs. The CDR3 sequence: CASSPRALSSGNTIYF. For the CDR3, the DNA is TGTGCCAGCAGCCCGAGGGCCCTTAGCTCTGGAAACACCATATATTTT.